This entry lists 8 T cell receptor beta chains sequenced from one sample in a study of CD8+ T cells in alopecia areata. Extraction of RNA preceded its reverse transcription into cDNA, which served as the sequencing template. Here immunoSEQ multiplex PCR was the method, and the copy in TCRdb shows in-frame clones only, minus some. The sample consists of 120,000 to 150,000 clones, around 47% of them appearing once. Sample: CD4+ T cells sorted from blood. The receptors here all came from a human donor with alopecia areata.

This chain uses TRBV2 with TRBJ2-5; 7 nucleotides line up with TRBD2. This CDR3 has 16 residues. The germline V gene has CDR1 SNHLY and CDR2 FYNNEI. V lost 6 bases to trimming and J lost 2 bases; unmatched junction nucleotides: 12. The CDR3 DNA reads TGTGCCAGCAGCGAACAACTAGCGCCAAGACAAGAGACCCAGTACTTC. This translates into CASSEQLAPRQETQYF.

J is TRBJ2-5 and V is TRBV15; tentatively, D is TRBD1 (6 bases). The CDR3 has 15 residues. Deletions cut 1 base from V and 3 bases from J, with 12 bases between. The germline gives CDR1 LNHNV, CDR2 YYDKDF (reference sequence). As DNA, the CDR3 is TGTGCCACCAGCAGAGTATCTAGGACAGAAGAGACCCAGTACTTC. Translating it yields CATSRVSRTEETQYF.

The CDR3 loop reads CAIKAGSSTDTQYF. The CDR3, as DNA: TGTGCCATCAAAGCGGGTTCTAGCACAGATACGCAGTATTTT. This chain joins TRBV15 and TRBJ2-3, with a weak D call TRBD2 (6 bases). With 10 bases removed from V and 0 bases from J, the gap between germline ends came to 14 bases. From germline, CDR1 is LNHNV and CDR2 YYDKDF (reference sequence). This CDR3 is 14 amino acids long.

The chain links TRBV5-4 to TRBJ1-1; possible D gene TRBD1, 5 bases. This CDR3 comprises 15 residues. In germline, CDR1 is SGHNT, CDR2 YYREEE (reference sequence). V was trimmed by 4 bases and J by 0 bases, leaving 13 bases between them. CDR3 sequence: CASSTRDSMNTEAFF. The CDR3 nucleotides read TGTGCCAGCAGCACCAGGGATAGCATGAACACTGAAGCTTTCTTT.

This rearrangement joins TRBV30 to TRBJ1-1; TRBD1 matches at 8 bases. This CDR3 spans 13 amino acids. J lost 2 bases, V lost 4 bases, and 3 bases had no gene match. Germline lookup yields CDR1 GTSNPN and CDR2 SVGIG (reference sequence). The CDR3 DNA sequence: TGTGCCTGGAATTCAGGGGGCAACACTGAAGCTTTCTTT. It is translated as CAWNSGGNTEAFF.

This chain connects TRBV5-6 to TRBJ2-5, with 7 bases fitting TRBD1. The V gene end was trimmed by 6 bases and the J gene end by 8 bases; junction bases not matched to a gene: 13. Germline assignment: CDR1 SGHDT and CDR2 YYEEEE. The CDR3 totals 14 residues. CDR3 nucleotide sequence: TGTGCCAGCAACGTCCTGGGACAGTTTGGAACCCAGTACTTC. Its protein is CASNVLGQFGTQYF.

The CDR3 sequence: CASSNHAISGANVLTF. The CDR3 DNA reads as TGTGCCAGCAGTAATCATGCGATTTCTGGGGCCAACGTCCTGACTTTC. V usage is TRBV2 and J usage is TRBJ2-6; D call uncertain. Germline lookup yields CDR1 SNHLY and CDR2 FYNNEI. The germline V and J ends were trimmed by 5 bases and 1 base, with 12 bases remaining between them. The CDR3 runs 16 residues.

The rearrangement uses TRBV28 and TRBJ1-5; perhaps TRBD1 as D (6 bases). V was shortened by 6 bases and J by 1 base, with 13 bases between the two germline ends. CDR3 length: 15 amino acids. Germline assignment: CDR1 MDHEN and CDR2 SYDVKM. Here the CDR3 DNA reads TGTGCCAGCAGAACCGGGGGCCTCAGCAATCAGCCCCAGCATTTT. This translates into CASRTGGLSNQPQHF.